Presented here are 31 T cell receptor beta chains from one specimen sequenced in a study of shared clonotypes between healthy human individuals. Libraries were prepared by immunoSEQ multiplex PCR; TCRdb keeps only in-frame clonotypes and omits some of them. Here the sample spans 2 million to 2.5 million clones, around 95% being singletons. The material sequenced was naive CD4+ T cells sorted from blood. Subset denoted: CD45RA+ positively selected. The receptors derive from a man between 18 and 29 years old in good health.

The rearrangement uses TRBV18 and TRBJ1-1; the D gene is possibly TRBD1 (5 bases). Germline V CDR1 and CDR2: KGHSH, LQKENI. V was cut by 3 bases and J by 4 bases, with 15 bases left in between. This CDR3 region has 15 residues. The CDR3 DNA reads as TGTGCCAGCTCACCCCCTTTCCGGGGCGGCACTGAAGCTTTCTTT. It translates to CASSPPFRGGTEAFF.

The chain combines TRBV4-1 with TRBJ2-3; D uncertain. CDR3 size: 14 residues. The V gene's germline CDR1 is MGHRA and CDR2 YSYEKL. V was trimmed by 1 base and J by 2 bases, leaving 7 bases between them. For the CDR3, the DNA is TGCGCCAGCAGCCAAGGTATGAACACAGATACGCAGTATTTT. It is translated as CASSQGMNTDTQYF.

The chain is built from TRBV11-2 and TRBJ1-4; TRBD1 might be the D (5 bases). V lost 5 bases to trimming and J lost 3 bases, with 10 bases between them. The CDR3 runs 14 residues. CDR1 is SGHAT and CDR2 is FQNNGV in the germline V gene. The CDR3 sequence: CASSRQGANEKLFF. The DNA for the CDR3 is TGTGCCAGCAGCCGCCAGGGTGCTAATGAAAAACTGTTTTTT.

This clone has just one count. V is TRBV27 and J is TRBJ2-3, with TRBD2 identical over 7 bases. The CDR3 totals 17 residues. Germline trimming cut 5 bases from V and 1 base from J; bases unmatched to any gene: 12. Germline values: CDR1 MNHEY, CDR2 SMNVEV (reference sequence). Written as DNA, the CDR3 is TGTGCCAGCAGTCCCTCCCCCGGGCTAGCGGGCACAGATACGCAGTATTTT. Translated: CASSPSPGLAGTDTQYF.

The V gene is TRBV4-1, the J gene TRBJ2-5, with 11 positions matching TRBD2. Germline V gene lookup returns CDR1 MGHRA and CDR2 YSYEKL. V lost 2 bases and J lost 5; bases outside the gene matches: 4. The CDR3 runs 15 residues. The DNA for the CDR3 is TGCGCCAGCAGCCAAAAGGGACTAGCGGTGGAGACCCAGTACTTC. Protein: CASSQKGLAVETQYF.

This chain uses TRBV14 with TRBJ2-1, with 9 bases that match TRBD2. The CDR3 sequence is 17 residues long. Germline V gene data show CDR1 as SGHDN and CDR2 as FVKESK. The V and J ends lost 1 base and 4 bases, in that order; junction bases with no gene match: 8. CDR3 region: CASSQVPSGKTYNEQFF. In DNA form, the CDR3 reads TGTGCCAGCAGCCAAGTTCCTAGCGGGAAAACTTACAATGAGCAGTTCTTC.

This chain connects TRBV28 to TRBJ1-5; D may be TRBD1 (6 bases). This CDR3 has 16 residues. Trimming removed 5 bases from V and 0 bases from J, with 14 bases in between. Germline CDR1 is MDHEN and CDR2 is SYDVKM. The CDR3 nucleotides are TGTGCCAGCAGTCCACCAGGACAGCATAGCAATCAGCCCCAGCATTTT. Its translation: CASSPPGQHSNQPQHF.

The V and J genes are TRBV27 and TRBJ2-2, with TRBD1 matching 8 bases. Trimming at V came to 1 base and at J to 6 bases, leaving 10 bases not matched to a gene. CDR3 length: 17 amino acids. The germline V gene has CDR1 MNHEY and CDR2 SMNVEV (reference sequence). This CDR3 is CASSLYARQGLAGELFF. The CDR3 DNA is TGTGCCAGCAGTTTATACGCCCGACAGGGGTTGGCCGGGGAGCTGTTTTTT.

The chain links TRBV19 to TRBJ2-7; D not certain. Germline CDR1 and CDR2: LNHDA and SQIVND (reference sequence). This CDR3 has 12 amino acids. V lost 9 bases, J lost 0 bases, and 9 bases lay in between. The CDR3 loop reads CASRGGSYEQYF. The CDR3 bases are TGTGCCAGCCGTGGTGGCTCCTACGAGCAGTACTTC.

This sequence joins TRBV5-1 and TRBJ2-3, with D hard to call. The CDR3 has 14 amino acids. Germline CDR1 reads SGHRS; CDR2 reads YFSETQ. V lost 2 bases to trimming and J lost 2 bases, with 9 bases between them. The CDR3 DNA is TGCGCCAGCAGCTTTAACAAAGTCACAGATACGCAGTATTTT. As protein: CASSFNKVTDTQYF.

The V gene is TRBV30, the J gene TRBJ1-5; 10 bases agree with TRBD1. V lost 1 base and J lost 0; bases outside the gene matches: 3. The CDR3 has 16 amino acids. The germline V gene encodes CDR1 GTSNPN and CDR2 SVGIG (reference sequence). CDR3 in DNA: TGTGCCTGGAGTGATGGGACAGGGGTTAGCAATCAGCCCCAGCATTTT. Translation: CAWSDGTGVSNQPQHF.

This sequence joins TRBV6-5 and TRBJ2-5; D might be TRBD2 (7 bases). The germline gives CDR1 MNHEY, CDR2 SVGAGI. This CDR3 is built from 15 residues. Trimming took 4 bases from V and 4 from J, leaving 16 bases between them. The CDR3 loop reads CASSSLGGAGETQYF. The CDR3 DNA sequence: TGTGCCAGCAGTTCTTTAGGGGGGGCCGGAGAGACCCAGTACTTC.

The chain uses TRBV29-1 and TRBJ2-5, with unresolved D. The CDR3 consists of 14 residues. Germline CDR1 reads SQVTM; CDR2 reads ANQGSEA. Trimming removed 4 bases from V and 4 bases from J, with 16 bases in between. The CDR3 region has the DNA TGCAGCGTTGTTGTGAGGCTAGGTTTAGAGACCCAGTACTTC. It is translated as CSVVVRLGLETQYF.

This clone was seen a single time. The chain is built from TRBV9 and TRBJ1-1; the D is unclear. The ends were cut back, 3 bases at V and 2 bases at J, with 14 bases in the middle. Germline loops: CDR1 SGDLS, CDR2 YYNGEE. This CDR3 comprises 15 residues. DNA of the CDR3: TGTGCCAGCAGCGGATCGGGAACGGCAAACACTGAAGCTTTCTTT. Its translation is CASSGSGTANTEAFF.

The gene calls are TRBV6-6 and TRBJ1-2, with TRBD1 matching 8 bases. The CDR3 runs 14 residues. Losses at the gene ends were 5 bases for V and 5 bases for J; bases not matched to a gene: 7. Germline CDR1 reads MNHNY; CDR2 reads SVGAGI (reference sequence). This chain's CDR3 is CASSRTGQEYGYTF. CDR3 in DNA: TGTGCCAGCAGTCGGACAGGGCAAGAGTATGGCTACACCTTC.

The chain uses TRBV7-6 and TRBJ2-5; D not certain. This CDR3 has 11 amino acids. Germline V lookup: CDR1 SGHVS, CDR2 FNYEAQ. The ends were cut back, 3 bases at V and 6 bases at J, with 5 bases in the middle. This CDR3 reads CASSFLKTQYF. The CDR3 coding sequence is TGTGCCAGCAGCTTTTTAAAGACCCAGTACTTC.

The V call is TRBV19, the J call TRBJ1-2; D unresolved. Germline V gives CDR1 LNHDA, CDR2 SQIVND (reference sequence). With 3 bases removed from V and 8 bases from J, the gap between germline ends came to 7 bases. This CDR3 has 11 residues. CDR3 protein: CASSMASGYTF. The CDR3 bases are TGTGCCAGTAGTATGGCGAGCGGCTACACCTTC.

This rearrangement joins TRBV9 to TRBJ1-2; D gene ambiguous. The ends were cut back, 5 bases at V and 3 bases at J, with 11 bases in the middle. The CDR3 sequence is 13 residues long. Germline lookup yields CDR1 SGDLS and CDR2 YYNGEE. CDR3 nucleotide sequence: TGTGCCAGCAGTGGTACCATGGACTATGGCTACACCTTC. Translated: CASSGTMDYGYTF.

This chain uses TRBV29-1 with TRBJ2-3; D call uncertain. The CDR3 extends over 13 amino acids. V was clipped by 1 base and J by 2 bases, with 7 bases between them. Germline CDR1 and CDR2: SQVTM and ANQGSEA. Here the CDR3 reads CSVEAYNTDTQYF. The CDR3 bases are TGCAGCGTTGAAGCGTACAACACAGATACGCAGTATTTT.

The gene calls are TRBV7-2 and TRBJ2-1, with 12 bases fitting TRBD2. V shed 5 bases and J 9 bases; nucleotides not matched to a gene: 8. Germline loops: CDR1 SGHTA, CDR2 FQGNSA. The CDR3 is 15 residues long. CDR3 in DNA: TGTGCCAGCAGCCCACGACTAGCGGGAGTCAGTGAGCAGTTCTTC. The encoded protein is CASSPRLAGVSEQFF.

Here the CDR3 DNA reads TGTGCCCGGAGTTATGCCGAGCAGTTCTTC. Amino acid sequence: CARSYAEQFF. The chain links TRBV10-3 to TRBJ2-1, with D uncertain. With 11 bases removed from V and 10 bases from J, the gap between germline ends came to 12 bases. The germline V gene has CDR1 ENHRY and CDR2 SYGVKD. The CDR3 spans 10 residues.

This clone was detected only once. The V and J genes are TRBV11-2 and TRBJ1-1; the D is unclear. The CDR3 sequence is 13 residues long. Trimming shortened V by 3 bases and J by 0 bases, and 5 bases separated the two germline ends. Germline CDR1 is SGHAT and CDR2 is FQNNGV. Here the CDR3 DNA reads TGTGCCAGCAGCTTGCAGATGAACACTGAAGCTTTCTTT. Protein sequence: CASSLQMNTEAFF.

The gene calls are TRBV25-1 and TRBJ2-7; D is possibly TRBD1 (5 bases). The germline V gene encodes CDR1 MGHDK and CDR2 SYGVNS. The CDR3 consists of 12 residues. The V and J ends lost 4 bases and 4 bases respectively, with 8 bases between them. In DNA, the CDR3 is TGTGCCAGCAGTGGAAGGGGTTACGAGCAGTACTTC. This encodes CASSGRGYEQYF.

The genes are TRBV30 and TRBJ2-2, with 9 bases lining up with TRBD1. This CDR3 contains 13 residues. J gave up 5 bases and V 6 bases, and 4 bases lay outside the gene matches. Germline V gene sequence: CDR1 GTSNPN, CDR2 SVGIG (reference sequence). The CDR3, as DNA: TGTGCCTGTGGACAGGGGAAAACCGGGGAGCTGTTTTTT. Translation: CACGQGKTGELFF.

Remarks on this clone: Other DNA sequences in this specimen translate into the identical CDR3. The rearrangement uses TRBV10-3 and TRBJ2-5; 11 positions agree with TRBD2. The V gene's germline CDR1 is ENHRY and CDR2 SYGVKD. The CDR3 runs 16 residues. V trimming: 0 bases; J trimming: 4 bases; junction bases outside the gene matches: 4. DNA of the CDR3: TGTGCCATCAGTGAGTCGGGGCTAGCGGGAGGAGAGACCCAGTACTTC. It encodes CAISESGLAGGETQYF.

This chain's CDR3 is CASSPRKGHTGELFF. CDR3 nucleotide sequence: TGTGCCAGCTCACCGCGGAAGGGACACACCGGGGAGCTGTTTTTT. This chain uses TRBV18 with TRBJ2-2; the D call may be TRBD1 or TRBD2 (5 bases each). V lost 3 bases, J lost 3 bases, and 11 bases lay in between. Germline CDR1 and CDR2: KGHSH and LQKENI. The CDR3 length is 15 residues.

The chain is built from TRBV6-5 and TRBJ1-2; no definite D call. Germline V lookup: CDR1 MNHEY, CDR2 SVGAGI. Trimming took off 6 bases at V and 2 bases at J, with 13 bases between the two ends. The CDR3 is 14 residues long. CDR3 nucleotide sequence: TGTGCCAGCAGACCCATGGCCCCAAACTATGGCTACACCTTC. Residues: CASRPMAPNYGYTF.

The chain recombines TRBV4-3 with TRBJ2-7, with D uncertain. The CDR3 has 16 residues. Per germline, CDR1 LGHNA and CDR2 YSLEER. V dropped 0 bases and J dropped 4 bases, with 16 bases sitting between them. The chain's CDR3 is CASSQDRTGPPYEQYF. The CDR3 nucleotides are TGCGCCAGCAGCCAAGATCGAACTGGCCCACCATACGAGCAGTACTTC.

The V gene is TRBV6-6, the J gene TRBJ2-7; 8 positions agree with TRBD1. The CDR3 sequence is 14 residues long. V gave up 5 bases and J gave up 6 bases; unmatched junction bases: 9. From germline, CDR1 is MNHNY and CDR2 SVGAGI (reference sequence). The DNA for the CDR3 is TGTGCCAGCAGTACAGGGGGGACGTTAGGCGAGCAGTACTTC. Protein: CASSTGGTLGEQYF.

This chain connects TRBV12-5 to TRBJ2-3; 13 bases agree with TRBD2. The V gene end was trimmed by 7 bases and the J gene end by 5 bases; junction bases not matched to a gene: 15. From germline, CDR1 is LGHNT and CDR2 FRNRAP. The CDR3 spans 18 residues. Written as DNA, the CDR3 is TGTGCTAGTGATTTCGCCAAAAAGACTAGCGGGAGGATAGATACGCAGTATTTT. As protein: CASDFAKKTSGRIDTQYF.

V usage is TRBV11-2 and J usage is TRBJ2-7; D is possibly TRBD1 or TRBD2 (5 bases each). V was pared by 1 base and J by 6 bases, with 22 bases between. This CDR3 has 17 residues. Germline CDR1 is SGHAT and CDR2 is FQNNGV. Here the CDR3 reads CASSLGGAGPRFFEQYF. As DNA, the CDR3 is TGTGCCAGCAGCTTAGGAGGGGCAGGTCCCCGTTTTTTCGAGCAGTACTTC.